The rows below give T cell receptor beta chains drawn from one sample of a study of blood T cell repertoires in COVID-19. The repertoire was sequenced with immunoSEQ multiplex PCR; TCRdb's copy has only in-frame clones and lacks some. The sample comprises around 260,000 clones, approximately 86% of which are singletons, and approximately 5.3% rests with the top ten. Sequenced input: peripheral blood. The receptors here all came from a woman aged 55 to 70 with COVID-19, enrolled during active disease. Each CDR3 is given with its conserved first and last residue. Fields, in order: D gene, V gene, clone size, J gene, CDR3 protein, CDR3 DNA. A D gene is named only where the DNA matches it firmly. Size values are once, few and many counts, or a class for expanded clones, and some rows have none.

.	TRBV10-1	.	TRBJ1-1	CASSPRSNTEAFF	TGCGCCAGCAGTCCGCGTTCGAACACTGAAGCTTTCTTT
.	TRBV27	.	TRBJ2-1	CASSLLGGWDEQFF	TGTGCCAGCAGTTTATTAGGGGGTTGGGATGAGCAGTTCTTC
.	TRBV7-2	once	TRBJ2-1	CASSPYRGTGYNEQFF	TGTGCCAGCAGCCCGTATCGGGGGACCGGATACAATGAGCAGTTCTTC
.	TRBV14	.	TRBJ1-4	CASSQVSGATNEKLFF	TGTGCCAGCAGCCAAGTGTCGGGGGCAACTAATGAAAAACTGTTTTTT
TRBD1	TRBV14	.	TRBJ1-1	CASSPYTGGATEAFF	TGTGCCAGCAGCCCGTATACAGGGGGGGCCACTGAAGCTTTCTTT
.	TRBV7-9	.	TRBJ2-7	CASTRGTGAYEQYF	TGTGCCAGCACCCGGGGGACCGGGGCCTACGAGCAGTACTTC
.	TRBV28	.	TRBJ1-6	CASRRSNSPLHF	TGTGCCAGCAGACGGTCTAATTCACCCCTCCACTTT
.	TRBV3-1/TRBV3-2	.	TRBJ1-5	CASSQDTAQPQHF	TGTGCCAGCAGCCAAGACACTGCTCAGCCCCAGCATTTT
TRBD1	TRBV7-2	.	TRBJ1-1	CASTLRVQGANTEAFF	TGTGCCAGCACCCTAAGGGTCCAGGGGGCGAACACTGAAGCTTTCTTT
.	TRBV6-2/TRBV6-3	.	TRBJ2-7	CASSYPGITYEQYF	TGTGCCAGCAGTTATCCCGGGATAACCTACGAGCAGTACTTC
.	TRBV10-1	few	TRBJ1-5	CASSSQGMVGNQPQHF	TGCGCCAGCAGTTCTCAGGGGATGGTTGGCAATCAGCCCCAGCATTTT
TRBD2	TRBV7-9	.	TRBJ2-1	CASSPGIGLARDEQFF	TGTGCCAGCAGCCCAGGTATCGGACTAGCTAGGGATGAGCAGTTCTTC
.	TRBV10-1	.	TRBJ2-1	CASSRGGYGSYNEQFF	TGCGCCAGCAGTCGAGGAGGGTACGGCTCCTACAATGAGCAGTTCTTC
.	TRBV5-1	.	TRBJ2-4	CASSLPLGEADIQYF	TGCGCCAGCAGCCTCCCACTCGGTGAAGCGGACATTCAGTACTTC
.	TRBV6-5	.	TRBJ1-1	CASSSGSGTEAFF	TGTGCCAGCAGTTCGGGATCGGGGACTGAAGCTTTCTTT
.	TRBV11-2	.	TRBJ2-1	CASSFRSANYNEQFF	TGTGCCAGCAGCTTCAGAAGCGCTAACTACAATGAGCAGTTCTTC
.	TRBV6-5	.	TRBJ2-5	CASRLEAQYF	TGTGCCAGCAGACTAGAGGCCCAGTACTTC
TRBD1	TRBV28	.	TRBJ1-1	CASNKLQGAGTEAFF	TGTGCCAGCAACAAATTACAGGGGGCGGGCACTGAAGCTTTCTTT
.	TRBV5-1	.	TRBJ1-1	CASSLGQKNTEAFF	TGCGCCAGCAGCTTGGGACAGAAGAACACTGAAGCTTTCTTT
TRBD2	TRBV6-5	.	TRBJ2-1	CASRGGRDEQFF	TGTGCCAGCAGGGGAGGGCGCGATGAGCAGTTCTTC
TRBD1	TRBV7-2	.	TRBJ2-1	CASSLAYQGAGEQFF	TGTGCCAGCAGCTTAGCATACCAGGGGGCCGGTGAGCAGTTCTTC
.	TRBV5-1	.	TRBJ1-1	CASSWVGESEAFF	TGCGCCAGCAGCTGGGTCGGGGAGAGTGAAGCTTTCTTT
.	TRBV5-1	.	TRBJ2-6	CASSSQGGAGANVLTF	TGCGCCAGCAGCTCCCAAGGGGGGGCTGGGGCCAACGTCCTGACTTTC
.	TRBV5-4	.	TRBJ1-2	CASSVRDRMNGYTF	TGTGCCAGCAGCGTCCGCGACAGGATGAATGGCTACACCTTC
.	TRBV5-6	few	TRBJ1-2	CASSYYSQGTGYTF	TGTGCCAGCAGCTACTATTCACAGGGAACGGGCTACACCTTC
TRBD2	TRBV4-1	.	TRBJ2-3	CASSQDRASGRATDTQYF	TGCGCCAGCAGCCAAGATCGGGCTAGCGGGAGGGCCACAGATACGCAGTATTTT
TRBD1	TRBV6-5	.	TRBJ2-3	CASTPGQGWEDTQYF	TGTGCCAGCACCCCGGGACAGGGTTGGGAAGATACGCAGTATTTT
.	TRBV21-1	.	TRBJ2-3	CASSSRTAGATDTQYF	TGTGCCAGCAGCTCCCGGACAGCCGGGGCCACAGATACGCAGTATTTT
.	TRBV6-2/TRBV6-3	.	TRBJ2-2	CASTYRDFVITGELFF	TGTGCCAGCACTTACCGGGACTTTGTAATAACCGGGGAGCTGTTTTTT
.	TRBV6-5	.	TRBJ1-2	CASSYSQDYGYTF	TGTGCCAGCAGTTACTCGCAGGACTATGGCTACACCTTC
TRBD1	TRBV5-1	once	TRBJ2-1	CASSRLGQGFNNEQFF	TGCGCCAGCAGCCGGCTGGGACAGGGGTTCAACAATGAGCAGTTCTTC
TRBD1	TRBV2	.	TRBJ1-3	CASSPRGGSGNTIYF	TGTGCCAGCAGCCCCCGAGGGGGCTCAGGAAACACCATATATTTT
TRBD1	TRBV7-3	.	TRBJ2-2	CASSPQGPWGELFF	TGTGCCAGCAGCCCACAGGGGCCGTGGGGGGAGCTGTTTTTT
.	TRBV3-1/TRBV3-2	.	TRBJ1-4	CASSKEGSFNEKLFF	TGTGCCAGCAGCAAAGAAGGGAGCTTTAATGAAAAACTGTTTTTT
.	TRBV28	.	TRBJ1-2	CASSFRGRSNYGYTF	TGTGCCAGCAGTTTCAGGGGTCGATCTAACTATGGCTACACCTTC
.	TRBV19	.	TRBJ1-1	CASSKDGGLNTEAFF	TGTGCCAGTAGTAAGGACGGGGGGCTGAACACTGAAGCTTTCTTT
.	TRBV24-1	.	TRBJ2-1	CATSDPWGRGSFEQFF	TGTGCCACCAGTGATCCGTGGGGCCGGGGGTCCTTTGAGCAGTTCTTC
.	TRBV7-2	.	TRBJ2-1	CASSSPLVPNEQFF	TGTGCCAGCAGCTCTCCACTAGTCCCCAATGAGCAGTTCTTC
.	TRBV18	.	TRBJ1-2	CASSRQSRYGYTF	TGTGCCAGCTCACGACAATCCCGTTATGGCTACACCTTC
TRBD1	TRBV2	few	TRBJ1-3	CASKTGASGNTIYF	TGTGCCAGCAAAACAGGGGCCTCTGGAAACACCATATATTTT
.	TRBV9	.	TRBJ1-2	CASSVDQGLGYGYTF	TGTGCCAGCAGCGTAGACCAGGGGTTGGGCTATGGCTACACCTTC
TRBD2	TRBV7-6	.	TRBJ2-1	CASSSAGELNDEQFF	TGTGCCAGCAGCTCGGCGGGAGAACTTAACGATGAGCAGTTCTTC
.	TRBV10-3	few	TRBJ2-7	CAITITRSGYEQYF	TGTGCCATCACAATAACGAGGTCGGGTTACGAGCAGTACTTC
.	TRBV2	few	TRBJ1-1	CASSGLRNTEAFF	TGTGCCAGCAGCGGACTGAGGAACACTGAAGCTTTCTTT
TRBD1	TRBV5-5	.	TRBJ1-2	CASSVGATGGYGYTF	TGTGCCAGCAGCGTGGGGGCTACAGGGGGCTATGGCTACACCTTC
TRBD2	TRBV27	.	TRBJ2-6	CASSPRGSGKHSGANVLTF	TGTGCCAGCAGTCCCCGTGGTAGCGGGAAACACTCTGGGGCCAACGTCCTGACTTTC
.	TRBV6-5	.	TRBJ1-1	CASSYSRGLDTEAFF	TGTGCCAGCAGTTACTCGAGGGGACTGGACACTGAAGCTTTCTTT
TRBD1	TRBV9	.	TRBJ1-6	CASSVLDRGNSPLHF	TGTGCCAGCAGCGTTTTAGACAGGGGCAATTCACCCCTCCACTTT
.	TRBV5-1	few	TRBJ1-1	CASSLAGWGTEAFF	TGCGCCAGCAGCCTCGCAGGGTGGGGCACTGAAGCTTTCTTT
.	TRBV10-3	.	TRBJ2-5	CAIGDVSSSRGQETQYF	TGTGCCATCGGGGATGTTTCCTCATCTAGGGGCCAAGAGACCCAGTACTTC
TRBD2	TRBV20-1	.	TRBJ2-7	CSASLVGGPRSYEQYF	TGCAGTGCTAGTTTAGTGGGAGGGCCAAGGTCCTACGAGCAGTACTTC
TRBD1	TRBV29-1	.	TRBJ1-1	CSVKQGATLKPDTEAFF	TGCAGCGTTAAACAGGGGGCGACACTAAAACCGGACACTGAAGCTTTCTTT
.	TRBV6-2/TRBV6-3	.	TRBJ1-1	CASSYSGEDTEAFF	TGTGCCAGCAGTTATTCGGGGGAGGACACTGAAGCTTTCTTT
TRBD1	TRBV5-1	.	TRBJ2-2	CASSLQGAGGELFF	TGCGCCAGCAGCTTGCAGGGGGCTGGCGGGGAGCTGTTTTTT
.	TRBV5-5	.	TRBJ1-2	CASLRDNRNYGYTF	TGTGCCAGCTTACGGGACAATCGAAACTATGGCTACACCTTC
TRBD2	TRBV19	.	TRBJ2-1	CASSMPGLATNEQFF	TGTGCCAGTAGTATGCCGGGACTAGCGACAAATGAGCAGTTCTTC
.	TRBV28	once	TRBJ1-5	CAVRGGDQPQHF	TGTGCTGTCAGGGGAGGGGATCAGCCCCAGCATTTT
.	TRBV7-3	few	TRBJ2-1	CASSLWEDNEQFF	TGTGCCAGCAGCTTATGGGAGGACAATGAGCAGTTCTTC
TRBD1	TRBV10-3	.	TRBJ2-1	CAISGTGQGYNEQFF	TGTGCCATCAGTGGTACGGGACAGGGATACAATGAGCAGTTCTTC